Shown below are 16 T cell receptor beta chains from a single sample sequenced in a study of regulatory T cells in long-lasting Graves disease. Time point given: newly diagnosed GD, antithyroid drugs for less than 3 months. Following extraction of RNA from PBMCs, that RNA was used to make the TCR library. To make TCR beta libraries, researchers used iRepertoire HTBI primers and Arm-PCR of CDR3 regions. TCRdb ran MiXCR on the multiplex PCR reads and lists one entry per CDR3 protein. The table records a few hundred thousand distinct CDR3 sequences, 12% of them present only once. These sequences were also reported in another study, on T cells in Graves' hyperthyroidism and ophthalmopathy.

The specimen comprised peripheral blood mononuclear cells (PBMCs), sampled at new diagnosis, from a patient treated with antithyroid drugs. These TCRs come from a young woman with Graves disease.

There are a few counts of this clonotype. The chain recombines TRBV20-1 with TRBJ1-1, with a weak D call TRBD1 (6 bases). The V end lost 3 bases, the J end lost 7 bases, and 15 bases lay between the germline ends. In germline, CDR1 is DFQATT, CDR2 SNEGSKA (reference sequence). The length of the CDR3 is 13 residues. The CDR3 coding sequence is TGCAGTGCTAGGTCTGGACAGAACTATGAAGCTTTCTTT. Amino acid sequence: CSARSGQNYEAFF.

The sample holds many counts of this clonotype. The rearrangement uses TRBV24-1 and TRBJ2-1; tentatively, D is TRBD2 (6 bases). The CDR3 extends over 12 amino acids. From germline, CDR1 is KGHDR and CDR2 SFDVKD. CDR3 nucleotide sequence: TGTGCTACCCGAGGAGGGGAGAATGAGCAGTTCTTC. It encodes CATRGGENEQFF.

The CDR3 loop is CASSLGTGSLLNTGELFF. CDR3 sequence (DNA): TGCGCCAGCAGCCTCGGGACTGGAAGTCTCCTGAACACCGGGGAGCTGTTTTTT. This rearrangement joins TRBV5-1 to TRBJ2-2; possible D gene TRBD2, 6 bases. The CDR3 extends over 18 amino acids. Deletions cut 4 bases from V and 1 base from J, with 20 bases between. Germline CDR1 reads SGHRS; CDR2 reads YFSETQ.

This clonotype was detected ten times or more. The CDR3 coding sequence is TGTGCCAGCAGTTTGAGGGCAGGGAAGAATCAGCCCCAGCATTTT. Protein sequence: CASSLRAGKNQPQHF. The rearrangement uses TRBV12-3 or TRBV12-4 and TRBJ1-5, with D possibly matching TRBD1 (5 bases). Trimming removed 3 bases at V and 4 bases at J, with 13 bases between. The CDR3 loop spans 15 amino acids.

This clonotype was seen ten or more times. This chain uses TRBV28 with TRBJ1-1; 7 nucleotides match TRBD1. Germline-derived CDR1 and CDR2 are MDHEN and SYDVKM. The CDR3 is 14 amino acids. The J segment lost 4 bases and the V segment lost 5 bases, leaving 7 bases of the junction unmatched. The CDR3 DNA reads TGTGCCAGCAGTATACAGGGGAGGGGCACTGAAGCTTTCTTT. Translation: CASSIQGRGTEAFF.

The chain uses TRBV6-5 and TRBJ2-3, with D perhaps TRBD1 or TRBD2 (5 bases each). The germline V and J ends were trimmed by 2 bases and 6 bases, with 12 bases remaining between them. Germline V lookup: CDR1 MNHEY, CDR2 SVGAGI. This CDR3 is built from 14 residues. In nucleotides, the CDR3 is TGTGCCAGCAGTTACGAAGGGACCCCGGATACGCAGTATTTT. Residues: CASSYEGTPDTQYF.

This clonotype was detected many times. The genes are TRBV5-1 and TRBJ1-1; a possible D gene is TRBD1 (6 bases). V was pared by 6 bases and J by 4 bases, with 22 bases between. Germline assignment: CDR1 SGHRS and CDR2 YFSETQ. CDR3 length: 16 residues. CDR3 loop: CASTLWGGARSTEAFF. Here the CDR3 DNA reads TGCGCCAGCACCCTTTGGGGGGGGGCGCGGAGCACTGAAGCTTTCTTT.

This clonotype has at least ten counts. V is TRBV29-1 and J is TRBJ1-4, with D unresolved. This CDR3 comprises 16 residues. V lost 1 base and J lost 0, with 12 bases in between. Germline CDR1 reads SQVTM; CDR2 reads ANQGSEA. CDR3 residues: CSVEGLGGSTNEKLFF. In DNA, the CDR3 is TGCAGCGTTGAAGGCCTTGGAGGTTCAACTAATGAAAAACTGTTTTTT.

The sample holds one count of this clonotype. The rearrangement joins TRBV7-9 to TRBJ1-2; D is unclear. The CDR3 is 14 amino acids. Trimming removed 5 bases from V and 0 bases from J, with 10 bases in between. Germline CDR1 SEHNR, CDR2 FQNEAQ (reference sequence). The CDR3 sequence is CASSPWNANYGYTF. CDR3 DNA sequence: TGTGCCAGCAGCCCCTGGAACGCTAACTATGGCTACACCTTC.

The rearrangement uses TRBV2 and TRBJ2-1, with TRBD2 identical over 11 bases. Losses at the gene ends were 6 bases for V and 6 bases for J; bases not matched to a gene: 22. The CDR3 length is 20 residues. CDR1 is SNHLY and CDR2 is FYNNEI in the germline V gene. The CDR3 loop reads CASRAKFSGGAGQRGNEQFF. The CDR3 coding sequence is TGTGCCAGCAGGGCGAAGTTTAGCGGGGGGGCTGGGCAGCGCGGCAATGAGCAGTTCTTC.

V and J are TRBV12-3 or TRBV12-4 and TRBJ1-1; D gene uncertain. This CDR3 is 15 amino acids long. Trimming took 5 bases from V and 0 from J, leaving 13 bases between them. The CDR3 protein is CASSRADNLNTEAFF. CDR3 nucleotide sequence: TGTGCCAGCAGTAGAGCCGACAACCTGAACACTGAAGCTTTCTTT.

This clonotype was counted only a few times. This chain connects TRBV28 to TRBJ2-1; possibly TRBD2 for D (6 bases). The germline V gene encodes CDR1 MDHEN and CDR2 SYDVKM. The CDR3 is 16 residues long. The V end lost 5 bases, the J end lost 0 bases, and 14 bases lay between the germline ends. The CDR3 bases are TGTGCCAGCAGTCCCAGTATAGCGGTCTCCTACAATGAGCAGTTCTTC. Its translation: CASSPSIAVSYNEQFF.

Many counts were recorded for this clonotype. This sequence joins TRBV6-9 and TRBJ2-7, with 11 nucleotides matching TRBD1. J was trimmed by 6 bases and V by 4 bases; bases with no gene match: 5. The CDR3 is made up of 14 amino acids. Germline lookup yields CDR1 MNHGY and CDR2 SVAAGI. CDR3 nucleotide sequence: TGTGCCAGCAGTTTTTGGACAGGGGGCGTCGAGCAGTACTTC. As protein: CASSFWTGGVEQYF.

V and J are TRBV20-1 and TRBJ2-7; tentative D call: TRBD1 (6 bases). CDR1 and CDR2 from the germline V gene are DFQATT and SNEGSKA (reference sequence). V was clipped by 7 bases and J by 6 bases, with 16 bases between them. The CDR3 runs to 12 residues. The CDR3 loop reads CSVRGFLGEQYV. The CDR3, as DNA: TGCAGTGTGAGGGGGTTCCTAGGCGAGCAGTACGTC.

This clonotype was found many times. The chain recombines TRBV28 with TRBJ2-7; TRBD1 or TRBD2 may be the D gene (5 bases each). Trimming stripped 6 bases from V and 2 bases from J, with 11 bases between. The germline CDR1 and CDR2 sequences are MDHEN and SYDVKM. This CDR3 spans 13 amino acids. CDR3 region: CASRDSGTYEQYF. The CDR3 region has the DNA TGTGCCAGCAGGGACTCAGGGACCTACGAGCAGTACTTC.

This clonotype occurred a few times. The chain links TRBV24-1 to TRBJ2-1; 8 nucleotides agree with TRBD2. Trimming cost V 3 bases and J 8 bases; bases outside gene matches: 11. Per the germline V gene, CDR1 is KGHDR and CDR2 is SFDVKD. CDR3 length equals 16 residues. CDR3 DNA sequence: TGTGCCACCAGTGATAACGGGGGGGCCCGGATGGATGAGCAGTTCTTC. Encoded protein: CATSDNGGARMDEQFF.